These T cell receptor beta chains were read from a single sample in a study of regulatory T cells in long-lasting Graves disease. Each CDR3 protein is one row after TCRdb ran MiXCR on the multiplex PCR reads. The sample shows 600,000 to 850,000 distinct CDR3 sequences, around 30% of them seen only once. The sample consisted of peripheral blood mononuclear cells (PBMCs), taken when the disease was refractory, from a patient treated with antithyroid drugs. These receptors came from a female donor with Graves disease. Both conserved end residues are part of each CDR3. Fields, in order: V gene, D gene, J gene, clone size, CDR3 DNA, CDR3 protein. The D gene is left open where the match is weak. Part of the rows lack a size; the others show once, few, many or a class for expanded clones.

>TRBV28|TRBD1|TRBJ2-7|.
TGTGCCAACAGTCTAAAACCTGGACAGGTCTACGAGCAGTACTTC
CANSLKPGQVYEQYF
>TRBV12-3/TRBV12-4|.|TRBJ1-1|few
TGTGCCAGCAGCCATGGGGTAGAAGCTTTCTTT
CASSHGVEAFF
>TRBV27|.|TRBJ1-4|many
TGTGCCAGCAGTTTAACCCCGACACTCTTAAATGAAAAACTGTTTTTT
CASSLTPTLLNEKLFF
>TRBV12-3/TRBV12-4|.|TRBJ1-2|many
TGTGCCAGCAGTTTAATGAGGGACGTTAAAGGCTACACCTTC
CASSLMRDVKGYTF
>TRBV20-1|.|TRBJ2-7|.
TGCAGTGCTAGGCCTCGGGGGCCGCAACCGCAGTACTTC
CSARPRGPQPQYF
>TRBV2|.|TRBJ1-1|many
TGTGCCAGCAGATCCACTGAAGCTTTCTTT
CASRSTEAFF
>TRBV6-8|.|TRBJ1-1|few
TGTGCCAGCAGTGGTAGGAACACTGAAGCTTTCTTT
CASSGRNTEAFF
>TRBV20-1|.|TRBJ2-5|few
TGCAGTGCTAGAGGACCGACGGCTTTCCTGGAAGAGACCCAGTACTTC
CSARGPTAFLEETQYF
>TRBV18|TRBD1|TRBJ1-5|.
TGTGCCAGCTCACCAGGAGTGGGACAGGGGGCAAATCAGCCCCAGCATTTT
CASSPGVGQGANQPQHF
>TRBV24-1|.|TRBJ1-1|.
TGTGCCACCGCAGCCGGACAGAAGAACACTGAAGCTTTCTTT
CATAAGQKNTEAFF
>TRBV12-3/TRBV12-4|.|TRBJ2-6|few
TGTGCCAGCAGTTTAGTCGGGGGAGGGGGCCTCTCTGGGGCCAACGTCCTGACTTTC
CASSLVGGGGLSGANVLTF
>TRBV10-1|.|TRBJ1-6|.
TGCGCCAGCAGCCCCCGGGAATATTCACCCCTCCACTTT
CASSPREYSPLHF
>TRBV3-1|.|TRBJ1-1|.
TGTGCCAGCAGCCAAGGGACATATGGCACTGAAGCTTTCTTT
CASSQGTYGTEAFF
>TRBV6-2/TRBV6-3|TRBD1|TRBJ2-7|.
TGTGCCAGCAGTTACTCGACAGGGGAAGCCTACGAGCAGTACTTC
CASSYSTGEAYEQYF
>TRBV6-1|TRBD2|TRBJ2-7|.
TGTGCCACCGCGACTAGCGGGAGATACGAGCAGTACTTC
CATATSGRYEQYF
>TRBV29-1|.|TRBJ2-7|.
TGCAGCGTTGAGGTGGAGAGCTCCTACGAGCAGTACTTC
CSVEVESSYEQYF
>TRBV10-3|.|TRBJ2-7|few
TGTGCCATCAGGATTCTCGGGAGAGGGGGAACCTACGAGCAGTACTTC
CAIRILGRGGTYEQYF
>TRBV12-3/TRBV12-4|TRBD1|TRBJ2-5|many
TGTGCCAGCACCTACAGGACAGGGGTAGGGGAGACCCAGTACTTC
CASTYRTGVGETQYF
>TRBV18|.|TRBJ2-1|.
TGTGCCAGCTCACGGGACAAAGACTTCCCCGATGAGCAGTTCTTC
CASSRDKDFPDEQFF
>TRBV6-1|.|TRBJ2-7|few
TGTGCCAGCAGTATACAGGGTAATTCCTACGAGCAGTACTTC
CASSIQGNSYEQYF
>TRBV6-1|TRBD2|TRBJ2-5|few
TGTGCCAGCAGACCCCCGGGACTAGCGGGACAAGAGACCCAGTACTTC
CASRPPGLAGQETQYF
>TRBV6-5|TRBD1|TRBJ2-7|few
TGTGCCAGCAGTTACGGATTTGGACAGGGCTACGAGCAGTACTTC
CASSYGFGQGYEQYF
>TRBV20-1|TRBD2|TRBJ2-1|.
TGCAGTGCGGGACTAGCGGGCTTACGGGGTGAGCAGTTCTTC
CSAGLAGLRGEQFF
>TRBV19|.|TRBJ2-7|few
TGTGCCAGTAGTATCGCGCTTAGAAACGCCGGCGAGCAGTACTTC
CASSIALRNAGEQYF
>TRBV5-5|.|TRBJ2-2|few
TGTGCCAGCAGCCCAGAGGGACGGTCGAACACCGGGGAGCTGTTTTTT
CASSPEGRSNTGELFF
>TRBV28|.|TRBJ1-1|few
TGTGCCAGCAGTTTCGATCGCCGACAGTACCTTGAAGCTTTCTTT
CASSFDRRQYLEAFF